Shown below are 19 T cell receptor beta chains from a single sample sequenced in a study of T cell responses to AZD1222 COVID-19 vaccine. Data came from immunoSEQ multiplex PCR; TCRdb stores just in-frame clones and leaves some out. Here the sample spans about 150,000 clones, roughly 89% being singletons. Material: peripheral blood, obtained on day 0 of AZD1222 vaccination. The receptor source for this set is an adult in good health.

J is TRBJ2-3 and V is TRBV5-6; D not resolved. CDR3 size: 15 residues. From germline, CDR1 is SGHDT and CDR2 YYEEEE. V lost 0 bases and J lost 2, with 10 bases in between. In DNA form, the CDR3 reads TGTGCCAGCAGCTTGGGGCAGTTGAACACAGATACGCAGTATTTT. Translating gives CASSLGQLNTDTQYF.

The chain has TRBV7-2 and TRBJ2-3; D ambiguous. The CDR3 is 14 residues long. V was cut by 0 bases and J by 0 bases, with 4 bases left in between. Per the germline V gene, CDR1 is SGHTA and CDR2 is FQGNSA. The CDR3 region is CASSLAQSTDTQYF. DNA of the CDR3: TGTGCCAGCAGCTTAGCCCAGAGCACAGATACGCAGTATTTT.

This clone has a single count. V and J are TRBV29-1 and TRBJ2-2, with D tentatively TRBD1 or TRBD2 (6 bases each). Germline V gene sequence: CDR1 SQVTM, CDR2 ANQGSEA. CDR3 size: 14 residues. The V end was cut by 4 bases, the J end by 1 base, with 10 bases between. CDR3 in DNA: TGCAGCGTTGGCGGGACAATGAACACCGGGGAGCTGTTTTTT. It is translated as CSVGGTMNTGELFF.

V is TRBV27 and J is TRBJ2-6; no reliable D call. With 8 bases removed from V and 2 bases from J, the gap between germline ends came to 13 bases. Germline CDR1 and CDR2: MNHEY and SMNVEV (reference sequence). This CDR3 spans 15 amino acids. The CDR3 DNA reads TGTGCCAGCTCCCCGGCTAGTACTGGGGCCAACGTCCTGACTTTC. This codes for CASSPASTGANVLTF.

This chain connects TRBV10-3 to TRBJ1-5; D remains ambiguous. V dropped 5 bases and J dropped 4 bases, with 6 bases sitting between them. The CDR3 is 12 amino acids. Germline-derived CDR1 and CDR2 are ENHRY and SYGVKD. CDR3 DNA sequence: TGTGCCATCAGTACGGCAAATCAGCCCCAGCATTTT. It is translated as CAISTANQPQHF.

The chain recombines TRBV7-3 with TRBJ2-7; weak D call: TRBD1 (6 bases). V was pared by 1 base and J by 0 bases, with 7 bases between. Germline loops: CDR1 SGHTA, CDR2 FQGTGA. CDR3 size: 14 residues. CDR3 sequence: CASSLKGGSYEQYF. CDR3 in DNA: TGTGCCAGCAGCTTAAAAGGGGGCTCCTACGAGCAGTACTTC.

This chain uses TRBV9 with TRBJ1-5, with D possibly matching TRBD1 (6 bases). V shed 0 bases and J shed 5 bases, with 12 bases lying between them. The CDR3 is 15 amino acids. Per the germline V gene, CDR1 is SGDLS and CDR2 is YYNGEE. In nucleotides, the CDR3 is TGTGCCAGCAGCGTAGAGGGGGAGAACCATCAGCCCCAGCATTTT. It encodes CASSVEGENHQPQHF.

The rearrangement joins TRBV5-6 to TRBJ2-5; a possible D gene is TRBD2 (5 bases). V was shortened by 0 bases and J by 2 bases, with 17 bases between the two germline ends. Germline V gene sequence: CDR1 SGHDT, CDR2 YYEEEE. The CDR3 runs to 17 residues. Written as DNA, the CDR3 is TGTGCCAGCAGCTTGGTTGAGGGATGGAAGGAACAAGAGACCCAGTACTTC. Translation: CASSLVEGWKEQETQYF.

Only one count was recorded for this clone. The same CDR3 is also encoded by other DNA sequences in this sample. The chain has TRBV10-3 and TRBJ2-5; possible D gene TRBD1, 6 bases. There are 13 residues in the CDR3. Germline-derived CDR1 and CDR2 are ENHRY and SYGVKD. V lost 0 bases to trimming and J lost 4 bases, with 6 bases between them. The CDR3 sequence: CAISESGGETQYF. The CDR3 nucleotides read TGTGCCATCAGTGAGTCAGGGGGAGAGACCCAGTACTTC.

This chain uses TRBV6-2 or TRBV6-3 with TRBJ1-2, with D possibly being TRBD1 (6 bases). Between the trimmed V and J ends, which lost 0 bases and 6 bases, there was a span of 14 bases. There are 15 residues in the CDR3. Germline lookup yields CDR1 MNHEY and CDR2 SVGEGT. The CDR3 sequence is CASSYSGTRLDGYTF. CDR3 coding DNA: TGTGCCAGCAGTTACTCGGGGACAAGACTCGATGGCTACACCTTC.

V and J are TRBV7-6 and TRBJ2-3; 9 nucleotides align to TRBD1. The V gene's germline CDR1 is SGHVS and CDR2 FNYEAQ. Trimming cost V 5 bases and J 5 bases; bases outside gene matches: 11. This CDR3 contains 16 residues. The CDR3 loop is CASSPRQGVALDTQYF. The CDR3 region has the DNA TGTGCCAGCAGCCCTAGACAGGGGGTGGCATTAGATACGCAGTATTTT.

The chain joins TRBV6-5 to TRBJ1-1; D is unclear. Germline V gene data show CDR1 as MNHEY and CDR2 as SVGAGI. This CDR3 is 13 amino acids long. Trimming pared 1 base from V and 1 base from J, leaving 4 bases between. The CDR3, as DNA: TGTGCCAGCAGTTACTTGGGGAACACTGAAGCTTTCTTT. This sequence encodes CASSYLGNTEAFF.

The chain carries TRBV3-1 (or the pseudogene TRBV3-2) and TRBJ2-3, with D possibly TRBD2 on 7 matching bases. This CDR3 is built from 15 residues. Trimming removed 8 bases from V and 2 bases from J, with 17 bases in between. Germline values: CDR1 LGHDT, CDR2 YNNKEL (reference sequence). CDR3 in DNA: TGTGCCAGCCGGCCGCGGGGGCTAGACACAGATACGCAGTATTTT. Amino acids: CASRPRGLDTDTQYF.

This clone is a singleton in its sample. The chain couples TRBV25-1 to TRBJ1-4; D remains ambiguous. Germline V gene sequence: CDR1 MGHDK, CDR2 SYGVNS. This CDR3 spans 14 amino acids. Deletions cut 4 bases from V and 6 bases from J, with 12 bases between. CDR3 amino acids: CASSGGAGYEKLFF. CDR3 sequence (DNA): TGTGCCAGCAGTGGTGGAGCTGGGTATGAAAAACTGTTTTTT.

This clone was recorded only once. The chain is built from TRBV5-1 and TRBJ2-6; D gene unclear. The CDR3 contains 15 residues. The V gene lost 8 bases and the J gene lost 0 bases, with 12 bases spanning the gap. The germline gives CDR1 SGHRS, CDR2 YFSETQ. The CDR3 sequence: CASVMGGSGANVLTF. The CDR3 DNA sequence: TGCGCCAGTGTAATGGGCGGCTCTGGGGCCAACGTCCTGACTTTC.

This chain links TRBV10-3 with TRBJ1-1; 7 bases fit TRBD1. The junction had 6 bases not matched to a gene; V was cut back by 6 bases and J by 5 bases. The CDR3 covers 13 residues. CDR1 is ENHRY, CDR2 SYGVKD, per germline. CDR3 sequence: CAIRTGIETEAFF. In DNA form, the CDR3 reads TGTGCCATCAGGACAGGGATAGAAACTGAAGCTTTCTTT.

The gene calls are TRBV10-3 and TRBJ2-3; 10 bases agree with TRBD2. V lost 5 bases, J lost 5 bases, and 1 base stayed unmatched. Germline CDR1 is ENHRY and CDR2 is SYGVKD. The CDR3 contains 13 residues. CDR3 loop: CAISPSGGDTQYF. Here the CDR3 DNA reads TGTGCCATCAGTCCTAGCGGGGGAGATACGCAGTATTTT.

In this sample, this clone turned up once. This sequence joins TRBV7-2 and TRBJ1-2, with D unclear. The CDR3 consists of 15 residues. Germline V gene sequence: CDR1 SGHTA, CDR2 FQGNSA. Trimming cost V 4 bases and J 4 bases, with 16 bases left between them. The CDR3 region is CASSSPGLAVYGYTF. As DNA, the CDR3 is TGTGCCAGCAGCTCCCCGGGCTTGGCCGTCTATGGCTACACCTTC. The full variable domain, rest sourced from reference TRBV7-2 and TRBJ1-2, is GAGVSQSPSNKVTEKGKDVELRCDPISGHTALYWYRQSLGQGLEFLIYFQGNSAPDKSGLPSDRFSAERTGGSVSTLTIQRTQQEDSAVYLCASSSPGLAVYGYTFGSGTRLTVV.

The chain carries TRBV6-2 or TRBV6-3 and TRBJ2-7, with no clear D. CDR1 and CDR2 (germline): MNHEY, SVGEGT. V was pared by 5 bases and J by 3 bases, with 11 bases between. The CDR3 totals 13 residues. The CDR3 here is CASSTLTFYEQYF. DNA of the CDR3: TGTGCCAGCAGTACCCTTACCTTCTACGAGCAGTACTTC.